This T cell receptor beta chain was obtained from a study of blood T cell repertoires in COVID-19 (dated by TCRdb to 2020 to 2021). Study-wide context: For ImmuneRACE Cohort 3, a participant was defined as recovered based on two consecutive negative NP/OP PCR tests, clearance by a healthcare professional, or resolution of symptoms. Collaborator samples came from the United States, Italy and Spain and covered acute and convalescent phases of COVID-19. The prospective study material was composed of cDNA or gDNA derived from T cells, B-cell-depleted T cells, or PBMCs. The dataset comprised deeply sampled blood TCRbeta repertoires from subjects exposed to, actively infected with, or recovered from COVID-19. The repertoires were released in a freely available public database meant as a resource for research on the immune response to SARS-CoV-2. Samples came from the ongoing ImmuneRACE study (first 160 participants) plus 1,254 subjects from 6 global collaborators. Nearly every sample came with metadata listing a de-identified subject ID, COVID-19 status, age in years and sex. HLA class I and class II types, where available, came from metadata supplied by the sample provider rather than from assay-based typing. Points the paper makes about the study in general: The amount of clinical and demographic metadata varied by source and participant and was provided uncurated.

CDR1 is given as GTSNPN and CDR2 as SVGIG, both from the germline V gene (reference sequence). The cysteine opens and the phenylalanine closes a CDR3 of 17 amino acids. Just CDR3 DNA is preserved here, 51 bases in frame from base 1. Trimming removed 3 bases from V and 0 bases from J; the gene matches leave 9 bases unexplained. Enrolling through a virtual design, the prospective study's participants ranged in age from about 18 to 100 years and lived across some 22 United States geographic areas. In the prospective study, cohorts were assigned on the basis of participant-reported clinical history obtained from a screening survey and a study questionnaire. Mobile phlebotomists in the prospective study collected whole blood, serum and a nasopharyngeal or oropharyngeal swab from every participant. Additional blood draws and questionnaires over a roughly two-month period could optionally be provided by prospective study participants. Prospective study blood samples were shipped either frozen or at room temperature before DNA extraction.

TCRbeta CDR3 regions were amplified from genomic DNA by means of the immunoSEQ Assay, a bias-controlled multiplex PCR. Concerning the study's data processing: Within the assay, amplification of reference gene primers was used to estimate how many nucleated cells each sample contained. To quantify the absolute abundance of each unique TCRbeta CDR3 rearrangement, sequence reads were collapsed and filtered. For each sample, productive Simpson clonality was calculated as the square root of Simpson's diversity index over productive rearrangements. The source is immuneACCESS, and TCRdb retained only in-frame sequences with V and J called. Part of the clones is not carried over; for the studies checked, unresolved V genes explain less than half of this, and the remainder is unexplained. Clone size and V and J calls were adopted from that table, with D and trimming inferred from the DNA. Across this sample there are roughly 140,000 clones, with approximately 84% seen only once. 3.9% of the sample comes from the top ten.

About this clone: Its recognized antigen is unknown. Within one base of it there is no much larger clone, and no base qualities were kept.

The sequencing input was PBMCs or T cells enriched from blood (not recorded which). The clonotype was recovered from a man aged 50-60 years in a cohort exposed to, infected with or recovered from COVID-19 (not recorded which). This sequence uses TRBV30 and TRBJ1-5, and 9 bases in between align with TRBD1. The DNA is TGTGCCTGGAGCGGGACAGGGAGAGGGTATAGCAATCAGCCCCAGCATTTT. Its amino acids are CAWSGTGRGYSNQPQHF. Supplemented by the reference TRBV30 and TRBJ1-5 proteins around the CDR3, the complete variable domain is SQTIHQWPATLVQPVGSPLSLECTVEGTSNPNLYWYRQAAGRGLQLLFYSVGIGQISSEVPQNLSASRPQDRQFILSSKKLLLSDSGFYLCAWSGTGRGYSNQPQHFGDGTRLSIL.